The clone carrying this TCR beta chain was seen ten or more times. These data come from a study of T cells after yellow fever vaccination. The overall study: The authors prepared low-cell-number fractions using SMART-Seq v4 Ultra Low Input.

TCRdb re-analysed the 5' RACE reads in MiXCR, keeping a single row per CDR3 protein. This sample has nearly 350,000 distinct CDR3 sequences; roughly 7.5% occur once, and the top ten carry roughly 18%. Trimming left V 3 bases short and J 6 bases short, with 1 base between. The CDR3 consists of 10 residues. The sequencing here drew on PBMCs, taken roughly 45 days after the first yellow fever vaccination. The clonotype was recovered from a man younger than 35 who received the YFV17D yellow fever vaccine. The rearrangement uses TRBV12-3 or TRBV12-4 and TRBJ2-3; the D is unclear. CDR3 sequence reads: CASSFDTQYF. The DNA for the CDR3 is TGTGCCAGCAGTTTCGATACGCAGTATTTT.